This T cell receptor beta chain was identified during a study of CD8 T cells in Susac syndrome (dated by TCRdb to about 2019). A note on the overall study: Repertoire sequencing was used to test whether CD8+ T cell activation and differentiation in Susac syndrome was antigen driven. Results and caveats for the whole study, not just this receptor: The TCR sequencing and HLA analysis was acknowledged to have included a relatively small number of individuals.

RNA was extracted with the RNeasy kit and about 0.5 to 1 ug was reverse transcribed using random hexamers. TCR beta CDR3 regions were amplified with the immunoSEQ multiplex PCR assay covering 54 Vbeta and 13 Jbeta segments. To correct PCR amplification bias, a synthetic template baseline was used for both primer optimization and computational correction. The study's processing was this. Reads were assigned to V, D and J genes according to IMGT and analyzed in immunoSEQ Analyzer, with only productive sequences retained. To calculate clonality, Shannon entropy was normalized by log2 of the number of productive unique sequences and then subtracted from one. Public and private clones were assessed among the 100 most prevalent clones of each patient and control. Clones were defined as Susac-specific if absent from the healthy and MS cohorts, from roughly 1,100 published viral clones and from other ImmuneACCESS disease sequences. Clones were called with MiXCR by TCRdb after fastp trimmed the public reads at Q25, and only in-frame beta chains were retained. Rows with one shared CDR3 protein collapse into an entry with the most common genes and DNA. For this entry, the V and J calls and clone size follow TCRdb and not the study's own pipeline. The sample yields roughly 160,000 distinct CDR3 sequences; more than 90% were counted once. The ten largest make up about 0.13% of the sample.

Peripheral blood CD8+ and CD4+ T cells from healthy donors, Susac syndrome patients and multiple sclerosis patients were profiled using high-throughput TCR beta sequencing. Healthy donors were age- and sex-matched controls. Bulk CD8+ and CD4+ T cells were purified magnetically by negative isolation, whereas CD8+ TEMRA cells were enriched by FACS. Blood was drawn into EDTA tubes, processed within 24 hours, and PBMCs were isolated by density gradient centrifugation. PBMCs destined for TCR sequencing were cryopreserved in liquid nitrogen and later thawed in a 37 °C water bath. Purity of sorted or isolated CD4+, CD8+ and CD8+ TEMRA cells was at least 90%. Inclusive of the bounding cysteine and phenylalanine, the CDR3 is 14 residues long. Only CDR3 DNA remains: 42 bases, in frame from the first base. Trimming takes 7 bases off V and 8 bases off J; junction bases not matched to a gene: 8. With respect to this clonotype: This clone's antigen is unknown. No base quality information exists; no much larger clone differs at one position.

Here the chain combines TRBV12-3 or TRBV12-4 and TRBJ1-6; 7 of the junction bases match TRBD1. The sequencing sample was made of CD4+ T cells from PBMCs. This clonotype originated in a human donor in good health. The sequence in DNA is TGTGCCAGCACCCTCTCAGGGGGTGATTCACCCCTCCACTTT. This yields the protein CASTLSGGDSPLHF.